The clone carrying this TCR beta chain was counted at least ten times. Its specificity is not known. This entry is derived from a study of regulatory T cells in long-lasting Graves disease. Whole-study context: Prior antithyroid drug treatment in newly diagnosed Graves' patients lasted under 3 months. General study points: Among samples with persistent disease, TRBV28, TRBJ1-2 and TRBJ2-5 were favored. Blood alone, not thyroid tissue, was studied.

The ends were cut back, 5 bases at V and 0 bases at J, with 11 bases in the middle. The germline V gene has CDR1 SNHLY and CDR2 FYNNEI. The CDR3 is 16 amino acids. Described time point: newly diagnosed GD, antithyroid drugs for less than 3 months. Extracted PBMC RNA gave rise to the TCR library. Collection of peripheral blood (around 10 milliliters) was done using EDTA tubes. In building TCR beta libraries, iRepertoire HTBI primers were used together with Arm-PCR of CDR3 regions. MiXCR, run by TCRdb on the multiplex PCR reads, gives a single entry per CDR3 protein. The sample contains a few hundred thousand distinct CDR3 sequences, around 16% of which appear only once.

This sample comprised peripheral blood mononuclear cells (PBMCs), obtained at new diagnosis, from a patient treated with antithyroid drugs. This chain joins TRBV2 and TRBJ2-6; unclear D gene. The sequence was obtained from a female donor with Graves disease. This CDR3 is CASSPPLISGANVLTF. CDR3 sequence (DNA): TGTGCCAGCAGTCCCCCTTTGATCTCTGGGGCCAACGTCCTGACTTTC.